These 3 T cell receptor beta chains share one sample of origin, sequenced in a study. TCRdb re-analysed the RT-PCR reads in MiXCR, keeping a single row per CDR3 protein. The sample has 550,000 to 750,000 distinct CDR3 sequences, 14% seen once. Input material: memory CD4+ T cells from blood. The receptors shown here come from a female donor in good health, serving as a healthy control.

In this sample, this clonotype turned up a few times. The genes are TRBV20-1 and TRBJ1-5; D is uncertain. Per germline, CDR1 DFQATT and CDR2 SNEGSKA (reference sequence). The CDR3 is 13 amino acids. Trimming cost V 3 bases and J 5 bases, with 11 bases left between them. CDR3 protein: CSARASSDQPQHF. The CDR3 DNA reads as TGCAGTGCTAGGGCCTCCTCGGATCAGCCCCAGCATTTT.

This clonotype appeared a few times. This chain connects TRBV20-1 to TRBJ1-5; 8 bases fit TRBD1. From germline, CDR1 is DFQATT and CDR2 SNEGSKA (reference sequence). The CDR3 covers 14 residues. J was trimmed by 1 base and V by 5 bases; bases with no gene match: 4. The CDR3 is CSALDRASNQPQHF. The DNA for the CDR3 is TGCAGTGCTTTGGACAGGGCAAGCAATCAGCCCCAGCATTTT.

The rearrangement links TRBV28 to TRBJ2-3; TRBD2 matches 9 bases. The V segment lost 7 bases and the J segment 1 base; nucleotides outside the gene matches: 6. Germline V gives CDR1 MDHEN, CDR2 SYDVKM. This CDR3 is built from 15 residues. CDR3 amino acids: CASTRLAAGTDTQYF. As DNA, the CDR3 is TGTGCCAGCACCAGACTAGCGGCAGGCACAGATACGCAGTATTTT.